This TCR beta chain was found in a study of blood T cell repertoires in COVID-19. Overall study context: Samples of COVID-19 (acute and convalescent) were obtained from the United States, Italy and Spain. The cDNA or gDNA used as material had been derived from T cells, B-cell-depleted T cells, or PBMCs.

In the original workflow: Estimates of nucleated cell counts were drawn from the amplification of reference gene primers. The method was immunoSEQ multiplex PCR; TCRdb's version includes in-frame clones alone and lacks a portion of them. Clone size and the V and J calls come from that table; the DNA yielded D and trimming. The profile shows under 300,000 clones, over 75% of them singletons. This CDR3 has 14 amino acids. Germline CDR1 reads WNHNN; CDR2 reads SYGVQD (reference sequence). The V end was cut by 5 bases, the J end by 4 bases, with 14 bases between. The genes are TRBV10-1 and TRBJ1-1; a possible D gene is TRBD1 (5 bases). The origin of this receptor is a man aged 25 to 40 who had recovered from COVID-19. Material for sequencing was peripheral blood. Here the CDR3 reads CASSTGGIGTEAFF. CDR3 coding DNA: TGCGCCAGCAGTACCGGGGGTATTGGCACTGAAGCTTTCTTT.